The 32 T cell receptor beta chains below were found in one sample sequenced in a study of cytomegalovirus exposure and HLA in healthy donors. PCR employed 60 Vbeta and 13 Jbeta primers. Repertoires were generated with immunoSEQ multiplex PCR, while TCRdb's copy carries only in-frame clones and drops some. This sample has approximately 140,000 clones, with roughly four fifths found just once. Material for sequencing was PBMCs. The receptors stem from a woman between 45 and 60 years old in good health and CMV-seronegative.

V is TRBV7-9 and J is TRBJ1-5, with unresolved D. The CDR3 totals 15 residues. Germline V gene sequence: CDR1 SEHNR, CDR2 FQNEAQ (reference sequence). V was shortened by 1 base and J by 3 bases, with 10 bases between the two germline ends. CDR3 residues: CASSLDERNNQPQHF. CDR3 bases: TGTGCCAGCAGCTTAGATGAGCGGAACAATCAGCCCCAGCATTTT.

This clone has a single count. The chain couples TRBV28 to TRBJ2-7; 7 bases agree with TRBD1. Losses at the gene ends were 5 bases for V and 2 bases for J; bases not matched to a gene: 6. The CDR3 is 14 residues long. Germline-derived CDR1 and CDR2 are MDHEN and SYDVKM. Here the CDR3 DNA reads TGTGCCAGCAGTGCACGACAGGGAACCTACGAGCAGTACTTC. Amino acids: CASSARQGTYEQYF. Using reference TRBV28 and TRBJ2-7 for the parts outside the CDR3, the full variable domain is DVKVTQSSRYLVKRTGEKVFLECVQDMDHENMFWYRQDPGLGLRLIYFSYDVKMKEKGDIPEGYSVSREKKERFSLILESASTNQTSMYLCASSARQGTYEQYFGPGTRLTVT.

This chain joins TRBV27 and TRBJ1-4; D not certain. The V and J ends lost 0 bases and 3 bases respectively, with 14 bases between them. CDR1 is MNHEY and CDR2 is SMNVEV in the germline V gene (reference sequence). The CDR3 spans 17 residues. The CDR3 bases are TGTGCCAGCAGTTTATCGAGGACTCTTAGGGCTAATGAAAAACTGTTTTTT. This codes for CASSLSRTLRANEKLFF. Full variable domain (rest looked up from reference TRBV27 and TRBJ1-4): EAQVTQNPRYLITVTGKKLTVTCSQNMNHEYMSWYRQDPGLGLRQIYYSMNVEVTDKGDVPEGYKVSRKEKRNFPLILESPSPNQTSLYFCASSLSRTLRANEKLFFGSGTQLSVL.

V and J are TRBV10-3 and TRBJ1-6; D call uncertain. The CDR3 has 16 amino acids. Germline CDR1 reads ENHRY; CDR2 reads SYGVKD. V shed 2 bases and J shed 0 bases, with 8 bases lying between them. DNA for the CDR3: TGTGCCATCAGTGAGAGGCGGAGCTCCTATAATTCACCCCTCCACTTT. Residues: CAISERRSSYNSPLHF.

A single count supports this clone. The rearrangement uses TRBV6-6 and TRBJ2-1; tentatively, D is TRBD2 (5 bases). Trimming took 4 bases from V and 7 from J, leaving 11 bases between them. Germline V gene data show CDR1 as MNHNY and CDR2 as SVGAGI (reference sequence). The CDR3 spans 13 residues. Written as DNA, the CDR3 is TGTGCCAGCAGTTTGACCCGGGGTAATGAGCAGTTCTTC. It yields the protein CASSLTRGNEQFF.

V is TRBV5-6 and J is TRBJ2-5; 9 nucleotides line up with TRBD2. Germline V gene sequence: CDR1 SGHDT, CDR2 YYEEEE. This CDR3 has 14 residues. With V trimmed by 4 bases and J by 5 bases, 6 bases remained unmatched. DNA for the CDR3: TGTGCCAGCAGCCCGATAGCGGGGGAGGAGACCCAGTACTTC. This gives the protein CASSPIAGEETQYF.

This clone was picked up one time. The CDR3 nucleotides are TGTGCCAGCTCACCACCGAGCGCCCCTGGGTGGGAGCTGTTTTTT. This translates into CASSPPSAPGWELFF. V and J are TRBV18 and TRBJ2-2; no clear D. Germline lookup yields CDR1 KGHSH and CDR2 LQKENI. CDR3 size: 15 residues. Trimming shortened V by 0 bases and J by 9 bases, and 14 bases separated the two germline ends.

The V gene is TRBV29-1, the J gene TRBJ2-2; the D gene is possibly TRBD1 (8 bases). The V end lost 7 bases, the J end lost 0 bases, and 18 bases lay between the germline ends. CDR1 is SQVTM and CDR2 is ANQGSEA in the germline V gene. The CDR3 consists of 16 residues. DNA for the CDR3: TGCAGCGCCACCGGGGGGACAGGAGCGAACACCGGGGAGCTGTTTTTT. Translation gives CSATGGTGANTGELFF.

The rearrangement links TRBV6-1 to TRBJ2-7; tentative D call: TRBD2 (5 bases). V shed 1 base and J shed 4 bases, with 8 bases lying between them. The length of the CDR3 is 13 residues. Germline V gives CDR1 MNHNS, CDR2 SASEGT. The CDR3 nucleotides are TGTGCCAGCAGTGAAGGGAGGCCTTACGAGCAGTACTTC. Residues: CASSEGRPYEQYF.

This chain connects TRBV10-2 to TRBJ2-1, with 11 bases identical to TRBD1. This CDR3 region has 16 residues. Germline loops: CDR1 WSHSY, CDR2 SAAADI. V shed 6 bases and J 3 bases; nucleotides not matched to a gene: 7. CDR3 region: CASRPAGTGGYNEQFF. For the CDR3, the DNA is TGCGCCAGCAGGCCGGCCGGGACAGGGGGCTACAATGAGCAGTTCTTC.

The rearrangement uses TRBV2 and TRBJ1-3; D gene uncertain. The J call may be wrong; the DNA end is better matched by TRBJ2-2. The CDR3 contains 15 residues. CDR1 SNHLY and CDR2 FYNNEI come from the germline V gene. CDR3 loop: CASLYSSLATGELFF. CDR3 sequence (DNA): TGTGCCAGCCTCTACTCCTCGTTAGCCACCGGGGAGCTGTTTTTT.

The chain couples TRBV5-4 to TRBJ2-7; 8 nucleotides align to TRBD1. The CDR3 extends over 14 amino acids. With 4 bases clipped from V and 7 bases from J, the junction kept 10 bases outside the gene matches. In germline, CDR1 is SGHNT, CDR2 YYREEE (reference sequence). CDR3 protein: CASSPGTGSFEQYF. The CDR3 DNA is TGTGCCAGCAGCCCGGGGACAGGTTCTTTTGAGCAGTACTTC.

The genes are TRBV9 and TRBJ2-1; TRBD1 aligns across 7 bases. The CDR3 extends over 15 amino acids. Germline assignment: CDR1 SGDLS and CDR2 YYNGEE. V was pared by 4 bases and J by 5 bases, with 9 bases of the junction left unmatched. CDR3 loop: CASSPSDRANNEQFF. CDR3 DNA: TGTGCCAGCAGCCCCAGTGACAGGGCCAACAATGAGCAGTTCTTC.

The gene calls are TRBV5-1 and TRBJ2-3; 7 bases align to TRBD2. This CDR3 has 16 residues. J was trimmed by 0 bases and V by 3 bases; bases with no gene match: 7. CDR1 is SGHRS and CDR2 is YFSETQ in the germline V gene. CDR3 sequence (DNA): TGCGCCAGCAGCTCCTTTAGCGGGCCAAGCACAGATACGCAGTATTTT. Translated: CASSSFSGPSTDTQYF.

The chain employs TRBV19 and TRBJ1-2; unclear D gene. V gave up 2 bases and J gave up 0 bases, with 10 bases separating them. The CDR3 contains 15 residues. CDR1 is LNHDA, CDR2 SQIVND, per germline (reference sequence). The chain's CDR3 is CASSIPRSSNYGYTF. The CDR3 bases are TGTGCCAGTAGTATACCGCGTAGTTCTAACTATGGCTACACCTTC.

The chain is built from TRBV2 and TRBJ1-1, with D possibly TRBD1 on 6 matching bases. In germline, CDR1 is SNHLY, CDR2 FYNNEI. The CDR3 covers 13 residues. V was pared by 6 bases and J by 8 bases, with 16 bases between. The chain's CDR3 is CASRRGGAEEAFF. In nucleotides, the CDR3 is TGTGCCAGCAGGAGAGGGGGGGCGGAGGAAGCTTTCTTT.

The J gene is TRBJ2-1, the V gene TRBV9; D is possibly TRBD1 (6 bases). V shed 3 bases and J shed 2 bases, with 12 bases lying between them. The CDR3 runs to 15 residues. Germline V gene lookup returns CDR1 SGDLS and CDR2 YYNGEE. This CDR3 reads CASSATGRAYNEQFF. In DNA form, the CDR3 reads TGTGCCAGCAGCGCAACAGGGAGAGCCTACAATGAGCAGTTCTTC.

The CDR3 sequence is CATSREGGQAPLHF. CDR3 coding DNA: TGTGCCACCAGCAGAGAAGGAGGCCAGGCACCCCTCCACTTT. The chain is built from TRBV15 and TRBJ1-6; D gene uncertain. V was clipped by 0 bases and J by 11 bases, with 11 bases between them. Germline values: CDR1 LNHNV, CDR2 YYDKDF (reference sequence). The CDR3 totals 14 residues.

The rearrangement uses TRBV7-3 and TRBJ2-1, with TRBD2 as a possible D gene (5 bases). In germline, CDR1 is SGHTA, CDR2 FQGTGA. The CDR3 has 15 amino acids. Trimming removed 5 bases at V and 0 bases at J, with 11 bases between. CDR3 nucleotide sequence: TGTGCCAGCAGCCCCTTAGGGAGCTCCTACAATGAGCAGTTCTTC. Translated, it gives CASSPLGSSYNEQFF.

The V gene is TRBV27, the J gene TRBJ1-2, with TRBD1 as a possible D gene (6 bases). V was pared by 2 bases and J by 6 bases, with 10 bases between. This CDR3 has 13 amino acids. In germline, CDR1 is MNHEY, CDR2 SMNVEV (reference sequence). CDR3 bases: TGTGCCAGCAGTTTACACAGGGCGGATGGCTACACCTTC. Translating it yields CASSLHRADGYTF.

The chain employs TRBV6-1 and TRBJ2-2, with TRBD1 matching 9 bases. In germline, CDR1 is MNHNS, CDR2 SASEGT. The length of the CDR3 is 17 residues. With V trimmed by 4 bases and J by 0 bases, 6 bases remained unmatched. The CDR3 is CASSGQGGAANTGELFF. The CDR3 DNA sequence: TGTGCCAGCAGTGGACAGGGGGGCGCCGCGAACACCGGGGAGCTGTTTTTT.

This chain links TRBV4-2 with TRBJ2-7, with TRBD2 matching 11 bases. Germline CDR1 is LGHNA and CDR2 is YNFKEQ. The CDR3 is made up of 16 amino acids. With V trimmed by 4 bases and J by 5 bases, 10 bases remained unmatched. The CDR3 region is CASSRAIAGGSDEQYF. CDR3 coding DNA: TGTGCCAGCAGCCGCGCGATAGCGGGGGGGTCCGACGAGCAGTACTTC.

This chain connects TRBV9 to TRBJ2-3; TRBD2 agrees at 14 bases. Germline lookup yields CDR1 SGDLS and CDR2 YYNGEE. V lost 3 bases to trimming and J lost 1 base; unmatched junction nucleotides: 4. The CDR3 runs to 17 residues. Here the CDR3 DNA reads TGTGCCAGCAGCGCGACTAGCGGGGGGGCAGGCACAGATACGCAGTATTTT. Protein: CASSATSGGAGTDTQYF.

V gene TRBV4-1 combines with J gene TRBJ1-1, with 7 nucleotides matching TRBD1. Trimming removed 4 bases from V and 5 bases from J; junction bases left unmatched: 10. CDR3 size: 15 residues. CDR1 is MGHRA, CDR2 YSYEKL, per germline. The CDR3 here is CASSRVGQARTEAFF. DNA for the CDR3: TGCGCCAGCAGCCGAGTTGGACAGGCGAGGACTGAAGCTTTCTTT.

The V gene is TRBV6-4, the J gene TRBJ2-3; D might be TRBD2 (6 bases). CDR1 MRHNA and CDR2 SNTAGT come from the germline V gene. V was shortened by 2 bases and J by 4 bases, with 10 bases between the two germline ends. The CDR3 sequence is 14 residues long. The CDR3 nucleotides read TGTGCCAGCAGTGACGGGTCGGGGGCAGATACGCAGTATTTT. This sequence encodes CASSDGSGADTQYF.

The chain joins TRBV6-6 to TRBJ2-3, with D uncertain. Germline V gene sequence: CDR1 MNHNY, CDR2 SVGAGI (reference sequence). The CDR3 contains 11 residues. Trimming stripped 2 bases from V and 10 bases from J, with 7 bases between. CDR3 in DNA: TGTGCCAGCAGTTACGAGATTTCGCAGTATTTT. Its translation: CASSYEISQYF.

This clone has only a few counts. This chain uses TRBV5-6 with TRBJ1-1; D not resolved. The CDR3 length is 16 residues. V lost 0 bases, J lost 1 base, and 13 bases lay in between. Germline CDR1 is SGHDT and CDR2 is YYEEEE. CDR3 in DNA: TGTGCCAGCAGCTTGGCTTGGTCCGCAGGGAACACTGAAGCTTTCTTT. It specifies CASSLAWSAGNTEAFF.

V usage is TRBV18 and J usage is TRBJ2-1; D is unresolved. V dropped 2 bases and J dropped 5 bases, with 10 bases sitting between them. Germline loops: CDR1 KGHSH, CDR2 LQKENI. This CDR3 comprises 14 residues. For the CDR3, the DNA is TGTGCCAGCTCACCAGGGCAGGTTAACAATGAGCAGTTCTTC. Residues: CASSPGQVNNEQFF.

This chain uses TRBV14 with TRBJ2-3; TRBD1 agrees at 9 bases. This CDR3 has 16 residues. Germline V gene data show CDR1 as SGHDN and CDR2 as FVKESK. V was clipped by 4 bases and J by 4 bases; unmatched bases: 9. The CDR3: CASSPYPGQGSDTQYF. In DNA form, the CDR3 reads TGTGCCAGCAGCCCTTATCCGGGACAGGGTTCAGATACGCAGTATTTT.

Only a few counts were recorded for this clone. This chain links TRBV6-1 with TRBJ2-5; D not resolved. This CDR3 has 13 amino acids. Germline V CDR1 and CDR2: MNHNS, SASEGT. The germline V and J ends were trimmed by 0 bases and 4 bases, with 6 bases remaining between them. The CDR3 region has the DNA TGTGCCAGCAGTGAAGCTTCTTTAGAGACCCAGTACTTC. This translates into CASSEASLETQYF.

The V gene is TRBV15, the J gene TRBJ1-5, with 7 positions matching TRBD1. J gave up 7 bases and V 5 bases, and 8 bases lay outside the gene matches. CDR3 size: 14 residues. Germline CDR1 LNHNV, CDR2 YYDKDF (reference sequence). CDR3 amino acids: CATSGGQPRQPQHF. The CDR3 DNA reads TGTGCCACCAGCGGGGGACAGCCTCGACAGCCCCAGCATTTT.

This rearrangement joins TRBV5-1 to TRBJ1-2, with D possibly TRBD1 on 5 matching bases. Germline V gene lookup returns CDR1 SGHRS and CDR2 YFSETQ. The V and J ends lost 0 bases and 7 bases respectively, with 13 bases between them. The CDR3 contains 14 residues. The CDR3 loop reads CASSLGRGLPGYTF. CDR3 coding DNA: TGCGCCAGCAGCTTGGGGAGGGGACTACCTGGCTACACCTTC.